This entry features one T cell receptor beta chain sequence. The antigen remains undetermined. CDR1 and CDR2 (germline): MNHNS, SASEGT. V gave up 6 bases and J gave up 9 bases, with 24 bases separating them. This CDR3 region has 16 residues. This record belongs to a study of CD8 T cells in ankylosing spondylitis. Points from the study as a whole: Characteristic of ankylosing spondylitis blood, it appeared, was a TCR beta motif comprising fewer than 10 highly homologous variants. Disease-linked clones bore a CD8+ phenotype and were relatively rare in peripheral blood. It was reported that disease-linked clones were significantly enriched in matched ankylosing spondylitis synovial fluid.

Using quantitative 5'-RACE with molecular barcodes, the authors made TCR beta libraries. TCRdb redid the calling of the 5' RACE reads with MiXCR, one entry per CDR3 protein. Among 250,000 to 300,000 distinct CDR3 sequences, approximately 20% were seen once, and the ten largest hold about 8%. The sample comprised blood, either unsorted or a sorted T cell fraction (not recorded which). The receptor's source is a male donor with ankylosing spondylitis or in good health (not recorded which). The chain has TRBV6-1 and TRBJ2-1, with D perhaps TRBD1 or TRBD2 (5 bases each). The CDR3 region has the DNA TGTGCCAGCAGACCCCCCGGGACCCCTGGGTTTGGTGAGCAGTTCTTC. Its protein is CASRPPGTPGFGEQFF.